Listed below are T cell receptor beta chains from one sample, sequenced in a study of siplizumab effects on memory and regulatory T cells. These receptors have no identified antigens. Assay: immunoSEQ multiplex PCR; the TCRdb copy retains only in-frame clones and omits some. The sample has under 800 clones; about 62% are singletons. The sample was CFSE-low (dividing) CD4+ T cells sorted from an allogeneic mixed lymphocyte reaction. Source of these receptors: a human donor in good health; the cells came from an allogeneic mixed lymphocyte reaction. Each CDR3 is given with its conserved first and last residue. A D gene is named only where the DNA matches it firmly. Clone size appears in some rows only: once, few, many, or a class for an expanded clone.

CDR3aa: CASSTWDRGQFF
CDR3nt: TGTGCCAGCAGCACATGGGACAGGGGGCAGTTCTTC
v_gene: TRBV5-5
j_gene: TRBJ2-1
abundance: NA
len: 12
d_gene: TRBD1

CDR3aa: CASSLRGVTSFNEQFF
CDR3nt: TGTGCCAGCAGCTTAAGGGGGGTGACTAGTTTCAATGAGCAGTTCTTC
v_gene: TRBV11-3
j_gene: TRBJ2-1
abundance: few
len: 16
d_gene: NA

CDR3aa: CASSPILGEQQAEAFF
CDR3nt: TGTGCCAGCTCCCCAATCTTGGGGGAGCAGCAGGCTGAAGCTTTCTTT
v_gene: TRBV18
j_gene: TRBJ1-1
abundance: NA
len: 16
d_gene: NA

CDR3aa: CASAASGSTDTQYF
CDR3nt: TGCGCCAGCGCCGCTAGCGGGTCCACAGATACGCAGTATTTT
v_gene: TRBV10-1
j_gene: TRBJ2-3
abundance: few
len: 14
d_gene: TRBD2

CDR3aa: CASSYSAGTAYGYTF
CDR3nt: TGTGCCAGCAGCTACAGCGCCGGGACAGCTTATGGCTACACCTTC
v_gene: TRBV7-9
j_gene: TRBJ1-2
abundance: NA
len: 15
d_gene: TRBD1

CDR3aa: CASSLTWNQETQYF
CDR3nt: TGTGCCAGCAGTCTTACGTGGAACCAAGAGACCCAGTACTTC
v_gene: TRBV27
j_gene: TRBJ2-5
abundance: few
len: 14
d_gene: NA

CDR3aa: CASSLSTYQETQYF
CDR3nt: TGCGCCAGCAGCTTGTCGACTTACCAAGAGACCCAGTACTTC
v_gene: TRBV5-1
j_gene: TRBJ2-5
abundance: few
len: 14
d_gene: NA

CDR3aa: CASRNLRGGTEAFF
CDR3nt: TGTGCCAGCAGGAACCTAAGAGGGGGAACTGAAGCTTTCTTT
v_gene: TRBV7-8
j_gene: TRBJ1-1
abundance: NA
len: 14
d_gene: NA

CDR3aa: CASSFIQRGQFF
CDR3nt: TGTGCCAGCAGTTTTATCCAAAGGGGGCAGTTCTTC
v_gene: TRBV28
j_gene: TRBJ2-1
abundance: NA
len: 12
d_gene: NA

CDR3aa: CASSLSQGNTEAFF
CDR3nt: TGTGCCAGCAGCTTAAGCCAGGGGAACACTGAAGCTTTCTTT
v_gene: TRBV11-1
j_gene: TRBJ1-1
abundance: NA
len: 14
d_gene: NA

CDR3aa: CASGQGAGGNTIYF
CDR3nt: TGTGCTAGTGGACAGGGGGCGGGTGGAAACACCATATATTTT
v_gene: TRBV12-5
j_gene: TRBJ1-3
abundance: NA
len: 14
d_gene: TRBD1

CDR3aa: CASSGAMGQGAAEQFF
CDR3nt: TGTGCCAGTAGTGGGGCTATGGGACAGGGGGCGGCTGAGCAGTTCTTC
v_gene: TRBV19
j_gene: TRBJ2-1
abundance: NA
len: 16
d_gene: TRBD1

CDR3aa: CASSQRAGTANTGELFF
CDR3nt: TGCGCCAGCAGCCAACGCGCCGGGACGGCGAACACCGGGGAGCTGTTTTTT
v_gene: TRBV4-1
j_gene: TRBJ2-2
abundance: NA
len: 17
d_gene: NA

CDR3aa: CASSLFPGHIYEQYF
CDR3nt: TGTGCCAGCAGCTTGTTCCCGGGACATATCTACGAGCAGTACTTC
v_gene: TRBV5-8
j_gene: TRBJ2-7
abundance: NA
len: 15
d_gene: NA

CDR3aa: CATSRGPGQGPSLSYEQYF
CDR3nt: TGTGCCACCAGCAGAGGTCCGGGACAGGGACCTTCTCTCTCCTACGAGCAGTACTTC
v_gene: TRBV15
j_gene: TRBJ2-7
abundance: NA
len: 19
d_gene: TRBD1

CDR3aa: CASSLQGWDGYTF
CDR3nt: TGTGCCAGCAGTTTACAGGGATGGGATGGCTACACCTTC
v_gene: TRBV28
j_gene: TRBJ1-2
abundance: once
len: 13
d_gene: NA

CDR3aa: CASSLGSGSGYNEQFF
CDR3nt: TGTGCCAGCAGCTTAGGAAGCGGGAGTGGGTACAATGAGCAGTTCTTC
v_gene: TRBV7-3
j_gene: TRBJ2-1
abundance: NA
len: 16
d_gene: TRBD2